This is a list of T cell receptor beta chains from one sample in a study of Ad26.COV2.S vaccination and SARS-CoV-2 variants. Clones were sequenced by immunoSEQ multiplex PCR, and TCRdb holds only the in-frame ones, with some missing. This table has approximately 500,000 clones, roughly 85% appearing once. This sample comprised peripheral blood, obtained in a trial of Ad26.COV2.S vaccine versus placebo. The receptors here all came from a person between 18 and 65 years old who received the Ad26.COV2.S COVID-19 vaccine or a placebo. Each CDR3 is given with its conserved first and last residue. Each record gives: CDR3 length, D gene, V gene, clone size, J gene, CDR3 protein, CDR3 DNA. D genes are given only for firm matches. Size is stated for part of the rows, as once, few or many counts, or as a class when the clone is expanded.

>15|TRBD1|TRBV7-2|.|TRBJ1-1
CASSWTGTANTEAFF
TGTGCCAGCAGCTGGACCGGGACAGCGAACACTGAAGCTTTCTTT
>15|TRBD1|TRBV5-1|.|TRBJ2-5
CASSSGGTGGVTQYF
TGCGCCAGCAGCTCGGGTGGGACAGGCGGGGTGACCCAGTACTTC
>15|TRBD1|TRBV7-2|.|TRBJ2-7
CASSRRGQGAYEQYF
TGTGCCAGCAGCCGCCGCGGACAGGGGGCGTACGAGCAGTACTTC
>14|.|TRBV29-1|.|TRBJ2-7
CSVGLGGTLDEQYF
TGCAGCGTTGGACTTGGGGGGACGTTGGACGAGCAGTACTTC
>15|.|TRBV4-3|.|TRBJ2-1
CASSQAGGAYNEQFF
TGCGCCAGCAGCCAAGCGGGCGGGGCCTACAATGAGCAGTTCTTC
>15|TRBD2|TRBV9|.|TRBJ2-7
CASSRWGREGDEQYF
TGTGCCAGCAGTCGATGGGGGCGGGAGGGAGACGAGCAGTACTTC
>15|.|TRBV6-6|once|TRBJ2-7
CASSYTAGKGGEQYF
TGTGCCAGCAGTTATACGGCAGGGAAGGGAGGCGAGCAGTACTTC
>13|TRBD1|TRBV2|.|TRBJ1-6
CASRDRGNSPLHF
TGTGCCAGTCGGGACAGGGGTAATTCACCCCTCCACTTT
>17|TRBD2|TRBV7-9|.|TRBJ2-1
CASSLGASGRGYNEQFF
TGTGCCAGCAGCTTAGGGGCGAGCGGGAGGGGTTACAATGAGCAGTTCTTC
>14|TRBD1|TRBV5-4|.|TRBJ1-4
CASSPPGTGTELFF
TGTGCCAGCAGCCCCCCCGGGACAGGGACGGAACTGTTTTTT
>13|.|TRBV21-1|.|TRBJ2-2
CASRGRRIGELFF
TGTGCCAGCAGAGGCAGGCGGATCGGGGAGCTGTTTTTT
>15|.|TRBV5-4|.|TRBJ2-7
CASSLEAGPAYEQYF
TGTGCCAGCAGCTTGGAGGCGGGACCAGCCTACGAGCAGTACTTC
>15|.|TRBV11-3|.|TRBJ2-2
CASSLDRGGTGELFF
TGTGCCAGCAGCTTAGACAGGGGTGGAACCGGGGAGCTGTTTTTT
>13|.|TRBV29-1|.|TRBJ2-7
CSVEVGSSYEQYF
TGCAGCGTTGAAGTGGGCAGCTCCTACGAGCAGTACTTC
>15|TRBD2|TRBV10-3|.|TRBJ2-7
CAAAGLAGGPDQQYF
TGTGCCGCGGCCGGGCTGGCGGGAGGACCGGACCAGCAGTACTTC
>15|.|TRBV15|.|TRBJ2-1
CATSRGKRGDNEQFF
TGTGCCACCAGCAGAGGGAAGAGGGGAGACAATGAGCAGTTCTTC
>14|.|TRBV3-1/TRBV3-2|once|TRBJ1-3
CASSVTGSGNTIYF
TGTGCCAGCAGCGTGACAGGCTCTGGAAACACCATATATTTT
>14|.|TRBV27|.|TRBJ2-7
CASSLAWGGHEQYF
TGTGCCAGCAGTTTAGCATGGGGGGGCCACGAGCAGTACTTC
>12|.|TRBV7-2|.|TRBJ1-2
CASSPDLYGYTF
TGTGCCAGCAGCCCCGACCTCTATGGCTACACCTTC
>14|.|TRBV4-1|.|TRBJ1-2
CASSQEGAVYGYTF
TGCGCCAGCAGCCAAGAGGGCGCAGTCTATGGCTACACCTTC
>14|TRBD2|TRBV16|.|TRBJ2-4
CASSPGTSKNIQYF
TGTGCCAGCAGCCCCGGGACTAGCAAAAACATTCAGTACTTC
>11|.|TRBV20-1|.|TRBJ1-2
CSATGAYGYTF
TGCAGTGCTACCGGTGCCTATGGCTACACCTTC
>21|TRBD2|TRBV18|once|TRBJ2-1
CASSPLIGARGSGRGYNEQFF
TGTGCCAGCTCACCCCTCATAGGAGCCCGGGGCAGCGGGAGGGGCTACAATGAGCAGTTCTTC
>13|.|TRBV19|.|TRBJ2-1
CASSIRGHNEQFF
TGTGCCAGTAGTATAAGGGGACACAATGAGCAGTTCTTC